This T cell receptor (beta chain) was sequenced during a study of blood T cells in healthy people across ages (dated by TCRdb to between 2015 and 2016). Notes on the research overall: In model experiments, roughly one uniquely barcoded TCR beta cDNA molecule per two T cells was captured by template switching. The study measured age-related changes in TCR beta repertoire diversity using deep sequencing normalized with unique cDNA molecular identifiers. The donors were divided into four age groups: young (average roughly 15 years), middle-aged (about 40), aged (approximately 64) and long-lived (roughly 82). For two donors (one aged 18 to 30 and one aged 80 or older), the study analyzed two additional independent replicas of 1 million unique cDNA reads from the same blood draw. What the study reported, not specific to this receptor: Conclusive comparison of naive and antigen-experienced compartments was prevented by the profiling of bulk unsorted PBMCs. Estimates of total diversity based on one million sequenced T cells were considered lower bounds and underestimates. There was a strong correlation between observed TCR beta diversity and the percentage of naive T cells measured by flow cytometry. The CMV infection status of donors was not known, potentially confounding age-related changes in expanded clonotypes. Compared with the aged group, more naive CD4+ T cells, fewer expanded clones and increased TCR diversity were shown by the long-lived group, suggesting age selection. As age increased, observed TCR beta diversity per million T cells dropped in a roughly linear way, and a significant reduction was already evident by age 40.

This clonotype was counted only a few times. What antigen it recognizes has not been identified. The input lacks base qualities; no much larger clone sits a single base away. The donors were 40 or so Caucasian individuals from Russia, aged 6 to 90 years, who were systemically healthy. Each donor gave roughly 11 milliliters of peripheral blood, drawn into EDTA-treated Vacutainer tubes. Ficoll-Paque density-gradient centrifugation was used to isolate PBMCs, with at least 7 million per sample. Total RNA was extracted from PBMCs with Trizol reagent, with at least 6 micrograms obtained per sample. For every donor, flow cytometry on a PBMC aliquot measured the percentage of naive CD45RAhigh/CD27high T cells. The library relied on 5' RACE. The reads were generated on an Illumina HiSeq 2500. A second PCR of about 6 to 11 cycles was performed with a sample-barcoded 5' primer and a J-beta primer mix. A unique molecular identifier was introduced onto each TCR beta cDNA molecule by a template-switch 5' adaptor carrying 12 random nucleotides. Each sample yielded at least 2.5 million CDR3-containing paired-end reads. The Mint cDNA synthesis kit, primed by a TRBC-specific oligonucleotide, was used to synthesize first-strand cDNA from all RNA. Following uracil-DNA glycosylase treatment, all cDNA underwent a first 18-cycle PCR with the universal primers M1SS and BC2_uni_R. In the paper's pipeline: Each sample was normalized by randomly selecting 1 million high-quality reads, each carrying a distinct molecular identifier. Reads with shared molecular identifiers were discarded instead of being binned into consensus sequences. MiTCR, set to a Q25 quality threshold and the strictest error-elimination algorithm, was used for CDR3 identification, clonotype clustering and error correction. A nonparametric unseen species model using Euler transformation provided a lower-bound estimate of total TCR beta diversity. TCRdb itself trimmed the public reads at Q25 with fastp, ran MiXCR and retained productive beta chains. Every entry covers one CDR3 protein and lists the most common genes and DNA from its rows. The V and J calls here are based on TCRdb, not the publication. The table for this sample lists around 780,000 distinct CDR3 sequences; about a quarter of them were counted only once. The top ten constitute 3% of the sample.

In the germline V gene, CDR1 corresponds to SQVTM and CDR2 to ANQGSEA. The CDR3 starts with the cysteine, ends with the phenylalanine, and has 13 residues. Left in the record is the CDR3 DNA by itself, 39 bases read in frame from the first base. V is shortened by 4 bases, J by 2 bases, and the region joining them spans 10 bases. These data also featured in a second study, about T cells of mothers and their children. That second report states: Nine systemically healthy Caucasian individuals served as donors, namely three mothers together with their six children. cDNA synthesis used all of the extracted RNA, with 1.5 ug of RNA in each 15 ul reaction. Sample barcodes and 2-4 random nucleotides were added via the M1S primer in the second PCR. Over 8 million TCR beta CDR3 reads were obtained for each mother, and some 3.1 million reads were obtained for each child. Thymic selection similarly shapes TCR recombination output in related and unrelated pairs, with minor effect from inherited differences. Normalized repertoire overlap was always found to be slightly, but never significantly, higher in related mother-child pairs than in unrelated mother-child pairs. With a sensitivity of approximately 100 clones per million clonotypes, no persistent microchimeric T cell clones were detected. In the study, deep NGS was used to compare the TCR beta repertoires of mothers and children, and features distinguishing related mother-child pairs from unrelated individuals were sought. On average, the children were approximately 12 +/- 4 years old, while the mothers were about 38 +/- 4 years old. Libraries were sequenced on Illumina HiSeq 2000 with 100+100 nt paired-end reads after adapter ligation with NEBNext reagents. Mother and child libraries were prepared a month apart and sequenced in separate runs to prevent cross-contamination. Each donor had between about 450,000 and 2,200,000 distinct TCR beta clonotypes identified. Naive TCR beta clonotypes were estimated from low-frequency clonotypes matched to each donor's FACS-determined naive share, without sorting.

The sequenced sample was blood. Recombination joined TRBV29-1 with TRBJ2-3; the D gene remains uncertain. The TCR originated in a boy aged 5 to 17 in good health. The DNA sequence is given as TGCAGCGTTGGGCTAGTTAACACAGATACGCAGTATTTT. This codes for CSVGLVNTDTQYF.